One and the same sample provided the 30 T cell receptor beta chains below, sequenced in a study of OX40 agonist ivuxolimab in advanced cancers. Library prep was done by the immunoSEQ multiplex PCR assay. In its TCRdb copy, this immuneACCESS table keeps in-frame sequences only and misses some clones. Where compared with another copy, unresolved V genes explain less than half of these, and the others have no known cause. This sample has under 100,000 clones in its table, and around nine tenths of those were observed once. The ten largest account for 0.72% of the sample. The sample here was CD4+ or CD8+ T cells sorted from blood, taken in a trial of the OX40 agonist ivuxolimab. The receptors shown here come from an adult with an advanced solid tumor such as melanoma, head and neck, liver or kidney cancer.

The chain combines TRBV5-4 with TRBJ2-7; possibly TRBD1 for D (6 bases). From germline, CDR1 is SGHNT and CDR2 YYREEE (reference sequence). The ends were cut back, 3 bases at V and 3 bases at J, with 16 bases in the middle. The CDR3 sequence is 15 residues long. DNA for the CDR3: TGTGCCAGCAGCTCGTATGGGGGCGTAGGCTACGAGCAGTACTTC. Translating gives CASSSYGGVGYEQYF. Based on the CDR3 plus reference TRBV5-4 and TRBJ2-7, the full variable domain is ETGVTQSPTHLIKTRGQQVTLRCSSQSGHNTVSWYQQALGQGPQFIFQYYREEENGRGNFPPRFSGLQFPNYSSELNVNALELDDSALYLCASSSYGGVGYEQYFGPGTRLTVT.

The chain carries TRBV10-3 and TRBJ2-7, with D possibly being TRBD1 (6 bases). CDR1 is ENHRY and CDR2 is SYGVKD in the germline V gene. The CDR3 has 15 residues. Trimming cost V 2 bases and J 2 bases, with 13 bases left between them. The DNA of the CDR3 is TGTGCCATCAGTGAGCCTCGCACAGGGACCTACGAGCAGTACTTC. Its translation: CAISEPRTGTYEQYF.

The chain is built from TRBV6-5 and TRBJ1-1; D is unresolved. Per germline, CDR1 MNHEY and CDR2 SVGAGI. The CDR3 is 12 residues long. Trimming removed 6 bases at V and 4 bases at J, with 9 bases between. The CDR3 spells CASRNEGTEAFF. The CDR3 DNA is TGTGCCAGCAGAAATGAAGGCACTGAAGCTTTCTTT.

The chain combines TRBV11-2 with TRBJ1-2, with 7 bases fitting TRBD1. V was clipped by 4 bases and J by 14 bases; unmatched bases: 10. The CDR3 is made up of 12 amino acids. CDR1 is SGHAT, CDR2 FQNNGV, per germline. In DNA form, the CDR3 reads TGTGCCAGCAGCTCTCGGACAGGAGTGGCTACCTTC. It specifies CASSSRTGVATF.

In DNA form, the CDR3 reads TGTGCCAGCAGTTTGGCGGGCACCGGGGCCAACGTCCTGACTTTC. Amino acids: CASSLAGTGANVLTF. V gene TRBV28 combines with J gene TRBJ2-6; possible D gene TRBD2, 5 bases. Germline V lookup: CDR1 MDHEN, CDR2 SYDVKM. The CDR3 length is 15 residues. Between the trimmed V and J ends, which lost 3 bases and 4 bases, there was a span of 10 bases.

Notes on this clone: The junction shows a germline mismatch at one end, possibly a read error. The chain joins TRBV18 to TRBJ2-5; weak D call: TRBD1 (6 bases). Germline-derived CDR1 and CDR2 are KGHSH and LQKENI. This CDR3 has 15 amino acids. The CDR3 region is CASSPQQGNEETQYF. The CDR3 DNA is TGTGCCAGCTCGCCACAACAGGGTAACGAAGAGACCCAGTACTTC.

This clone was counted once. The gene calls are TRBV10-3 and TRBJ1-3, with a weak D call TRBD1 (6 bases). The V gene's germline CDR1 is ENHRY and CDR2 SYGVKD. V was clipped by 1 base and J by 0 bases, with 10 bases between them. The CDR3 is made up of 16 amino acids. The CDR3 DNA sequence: TGTGCCATCAGTGAGTTAAAGGGGGTCTCTGGAAACACCATATATTTT. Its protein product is CAISELKGVSGNTIYF.

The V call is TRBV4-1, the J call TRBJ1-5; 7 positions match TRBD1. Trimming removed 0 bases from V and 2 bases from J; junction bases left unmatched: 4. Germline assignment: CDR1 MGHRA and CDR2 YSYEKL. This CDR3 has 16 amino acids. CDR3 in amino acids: CASSQDVQGGNQPQHF. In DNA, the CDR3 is TGCGCCAGCAGCCAAGATGTGCAGGGGGGCAATCAGCCCCAGCATTTT.

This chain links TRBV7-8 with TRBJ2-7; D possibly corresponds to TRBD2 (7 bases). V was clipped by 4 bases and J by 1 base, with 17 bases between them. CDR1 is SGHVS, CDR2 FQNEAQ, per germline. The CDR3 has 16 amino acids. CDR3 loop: CASSSLVGGGSYEQYF. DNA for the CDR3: TGTGCCAGCAGCTCTCTGGTGGGAGGGGGATCCTACGAGCAGTACTTC.

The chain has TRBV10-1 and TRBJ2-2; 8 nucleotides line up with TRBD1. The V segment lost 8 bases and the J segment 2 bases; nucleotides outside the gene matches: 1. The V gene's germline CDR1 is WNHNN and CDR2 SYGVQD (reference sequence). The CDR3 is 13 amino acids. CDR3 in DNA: TGCGCCAGCGGACAGGGAAACACCGGGGAGCTGTTTTTT. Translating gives CASGQGNTGELFF.

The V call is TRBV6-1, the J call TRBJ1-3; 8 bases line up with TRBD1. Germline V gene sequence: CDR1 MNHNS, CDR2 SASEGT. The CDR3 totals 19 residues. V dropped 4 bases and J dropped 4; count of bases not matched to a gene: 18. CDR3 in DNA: TGTGCCAGCAGTGGCCCCGGACAGGGACTGACTCTGTGGGGAAACACCATATATTTT. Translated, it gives CASSGPGQGLTLWGNTIYF.

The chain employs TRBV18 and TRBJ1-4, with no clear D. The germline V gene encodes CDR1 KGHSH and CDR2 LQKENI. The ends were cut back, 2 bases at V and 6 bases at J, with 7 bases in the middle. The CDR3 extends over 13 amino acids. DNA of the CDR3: TGTGCCAGCTCACCAGGGCAGGATGAAAAACTGTTTTTT. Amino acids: CASSPGQDEKLFF. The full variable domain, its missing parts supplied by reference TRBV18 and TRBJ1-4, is NAGVMQNPRHLVRRRGQEARLRCSPMKGHSHVYWYRQLPEEGLKFMVYLQKENIIDESGMPKERFSAEFPKEGPSILRIQQVVRGDSAAYFCASSPGQDEKLFFGSGTQLSVL.

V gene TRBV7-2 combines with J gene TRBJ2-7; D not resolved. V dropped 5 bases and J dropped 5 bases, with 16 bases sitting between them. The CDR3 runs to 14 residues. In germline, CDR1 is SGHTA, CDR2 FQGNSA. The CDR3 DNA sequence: TGTGCCAGCAGCGCGCACCGCGGAAGGGACGAGCAGTACTTC. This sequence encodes CASSAHRGRDEQYF.

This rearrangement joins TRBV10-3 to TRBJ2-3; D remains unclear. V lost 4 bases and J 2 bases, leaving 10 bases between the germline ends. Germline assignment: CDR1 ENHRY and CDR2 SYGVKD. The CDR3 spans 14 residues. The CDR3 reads CAISGRSATDTQYF. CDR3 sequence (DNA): TGTGCCATCAGTGGACGATCGGCCACAGATACGCAGTATTTT.

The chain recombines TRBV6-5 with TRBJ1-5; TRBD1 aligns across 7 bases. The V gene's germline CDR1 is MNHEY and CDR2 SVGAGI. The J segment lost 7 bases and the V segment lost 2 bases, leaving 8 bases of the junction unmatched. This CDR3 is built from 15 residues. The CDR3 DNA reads TGTGCCAGCAGTTACGTAAAGGGGGCAGGGCAGCCCCAGCATTTT. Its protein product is CASSYVKGAGQPQHF.

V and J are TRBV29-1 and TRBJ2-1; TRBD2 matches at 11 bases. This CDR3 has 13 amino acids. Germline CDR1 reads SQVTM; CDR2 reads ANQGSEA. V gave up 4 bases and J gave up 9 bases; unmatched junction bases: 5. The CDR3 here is CSVVTSGNGEQFF. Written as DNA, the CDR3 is TGCAGCGTTGTGACTAGCGGGAACGGTGAGCAGTTCTTC.

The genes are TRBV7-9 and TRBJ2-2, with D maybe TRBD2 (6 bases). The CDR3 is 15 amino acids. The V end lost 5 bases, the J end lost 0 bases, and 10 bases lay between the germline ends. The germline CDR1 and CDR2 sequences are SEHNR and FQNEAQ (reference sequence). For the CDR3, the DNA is TGTGCCAGCAGCCTTAGCGGTGCGAACACCGGGGAGCTGTTTTTT. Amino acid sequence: CASSLSGANTGELFF. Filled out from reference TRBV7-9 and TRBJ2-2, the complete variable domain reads DTGVSQNPRHKITKRGQNVTFRCDPISEHNRLYWYRQTLGQGPEFLTYFQNEAQLEKSRLLSDRFSAERPKGSFSTLEIQRTEQGDSAMYLCASSLSGANTGELFFGEGSRLTVL.

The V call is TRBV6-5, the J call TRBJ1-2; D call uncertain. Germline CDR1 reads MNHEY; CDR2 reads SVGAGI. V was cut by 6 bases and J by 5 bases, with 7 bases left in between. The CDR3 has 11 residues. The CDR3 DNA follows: TGTGCCAGCAGATGGGAGTATGGCTACACCTTC. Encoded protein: CASRWEYGYTF.

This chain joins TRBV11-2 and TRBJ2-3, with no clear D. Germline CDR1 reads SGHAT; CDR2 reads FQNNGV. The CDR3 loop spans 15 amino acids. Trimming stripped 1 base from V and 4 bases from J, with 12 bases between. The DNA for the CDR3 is TGTGCCAGCAGCTTAGCGTCGGCAGAACCAGATACGCAGTATTTT. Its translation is CASSLASAEPDTQYF.

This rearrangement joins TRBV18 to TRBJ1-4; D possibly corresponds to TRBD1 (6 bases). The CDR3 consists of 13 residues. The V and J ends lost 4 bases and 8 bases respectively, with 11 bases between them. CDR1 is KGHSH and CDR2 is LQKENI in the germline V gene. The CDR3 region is CASSLDRIEKLFF. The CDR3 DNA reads TGTGCCAGCTCACTGGACAGAATAGAAAAACTGTTTTTT.

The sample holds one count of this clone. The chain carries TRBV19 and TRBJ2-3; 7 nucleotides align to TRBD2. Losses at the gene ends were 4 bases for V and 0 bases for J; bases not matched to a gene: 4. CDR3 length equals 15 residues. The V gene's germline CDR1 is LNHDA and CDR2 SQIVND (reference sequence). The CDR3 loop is CASSRAGASTDTQYF. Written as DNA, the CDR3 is TGTGCCAGTAGTAGGGCGGGAGCGAGCACAGATACGCAGTATTTT. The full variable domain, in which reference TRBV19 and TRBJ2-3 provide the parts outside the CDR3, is DGGITQSPKYLFRKEGQNVTLSCEQNLNHDAMYWYRQDPGQGLRLIYYSQIVNDFQKGDIAEGYSVSREKKESFPLTVTSAQKNPTAFYLCASSRAGASTDTQYFGPGTRLTVL.

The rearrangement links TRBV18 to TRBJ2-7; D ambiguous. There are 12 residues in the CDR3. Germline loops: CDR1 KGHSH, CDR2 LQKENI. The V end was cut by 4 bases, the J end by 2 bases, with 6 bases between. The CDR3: CASSQEAYEQYF. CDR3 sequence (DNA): TGTGCCAGCTCACAAGAAGCCTACGAGCAGTACTTC.

The CDR3: CASSDRGANYGYTF. For the CDR3, the DNA is TGTGCCAGCAGCGACAGGGGAGCTAACTATGGCTACACCTTC. The chain carries TRBV7-2 and TRBJ1-2, with 8 bases aligning to TRBD1. With V trimmed by 5 bases and J by 0 bases, 2 bases remained unmatched. Germline-derived CDR1 and CDR2 are SGHTA and FQGNSA. The CDR3 is 14 amino acids. Supplemented by reference TRBV7-2 and TRBJ1-2, the full variable domain reads GAGVSQSPSNKVTEKGKDVELRCDPISGHTALYWYRQSLGQGLEFLIYFQGNSAPDKSGLPSDRFSAERTGGSVSTLTIQRTQQEDSAVYLCASSDRGANYGYTFGSGTRLTVV.

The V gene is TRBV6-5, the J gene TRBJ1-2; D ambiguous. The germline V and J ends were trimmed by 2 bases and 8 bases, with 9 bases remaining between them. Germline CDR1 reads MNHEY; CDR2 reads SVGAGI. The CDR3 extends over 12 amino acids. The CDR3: CASSYGAGGYTF. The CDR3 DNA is TGTGCCAGCAGTTACGGAGCGGGAGGCTACACCTTC.

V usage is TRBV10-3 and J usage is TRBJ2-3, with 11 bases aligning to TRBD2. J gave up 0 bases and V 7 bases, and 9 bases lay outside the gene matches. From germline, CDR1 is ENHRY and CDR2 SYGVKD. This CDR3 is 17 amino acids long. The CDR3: CAIKEGSGGDSTDTQYF. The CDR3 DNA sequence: TGTGCCATCAAGGAGGGTAGCGGGGGGGATAGCACAGATACGCAGTATTTT.

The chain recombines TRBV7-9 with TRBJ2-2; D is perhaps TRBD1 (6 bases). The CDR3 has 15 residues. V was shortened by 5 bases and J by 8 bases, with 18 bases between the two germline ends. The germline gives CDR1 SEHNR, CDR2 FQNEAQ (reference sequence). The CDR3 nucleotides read TGTGCCAGCAGCCACCACTCGACAGGTTCGGGGGAGCTGTTTTTT. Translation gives CASSHHSTGSGELFF.

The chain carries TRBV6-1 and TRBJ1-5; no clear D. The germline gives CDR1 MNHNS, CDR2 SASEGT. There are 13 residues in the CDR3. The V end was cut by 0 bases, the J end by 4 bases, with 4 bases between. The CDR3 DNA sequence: TGTGCCAGCAGTGAAGCAGCTAATCAGCCCCAGCATTTT. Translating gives CASSEAANQPQHF.

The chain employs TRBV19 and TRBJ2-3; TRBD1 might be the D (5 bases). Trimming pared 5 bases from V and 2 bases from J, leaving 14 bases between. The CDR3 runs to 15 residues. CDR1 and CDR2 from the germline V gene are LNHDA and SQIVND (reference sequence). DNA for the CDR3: TGTGCCAGTAGTGGTCGGCAGGGCTCCACAGATACGCAGTATTTT. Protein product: CASSGRQGSTDTQYF. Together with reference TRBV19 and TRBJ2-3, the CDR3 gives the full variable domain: DGGITQSPKYLFRKEGQNVTLSCEQNLNHDAMYWYRQDPGQGLRLIYYSQIVNDFQKGDIAEGYSVSREKKESFPLTVTSAQKNPTAFYLCASSGRQGSTDTQYFGPGTRLTVL.

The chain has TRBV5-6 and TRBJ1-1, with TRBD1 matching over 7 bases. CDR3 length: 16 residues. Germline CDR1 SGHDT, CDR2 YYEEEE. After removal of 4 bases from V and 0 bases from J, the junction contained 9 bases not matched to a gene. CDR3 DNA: TGTGCCAGCAGCCTTGGGCCCACAGGGGTGAACACTGAAGCTTTCTTT. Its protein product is CASSLGPTGVNTEAFF.

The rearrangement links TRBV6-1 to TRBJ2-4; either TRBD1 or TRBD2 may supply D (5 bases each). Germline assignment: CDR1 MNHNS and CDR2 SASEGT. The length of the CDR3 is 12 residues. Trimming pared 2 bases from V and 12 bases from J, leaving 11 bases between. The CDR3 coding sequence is TGTGCCAGCAGTGAATGGCCAGGGACTCAGTACTTC. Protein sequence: CASSEWPGTQYF.